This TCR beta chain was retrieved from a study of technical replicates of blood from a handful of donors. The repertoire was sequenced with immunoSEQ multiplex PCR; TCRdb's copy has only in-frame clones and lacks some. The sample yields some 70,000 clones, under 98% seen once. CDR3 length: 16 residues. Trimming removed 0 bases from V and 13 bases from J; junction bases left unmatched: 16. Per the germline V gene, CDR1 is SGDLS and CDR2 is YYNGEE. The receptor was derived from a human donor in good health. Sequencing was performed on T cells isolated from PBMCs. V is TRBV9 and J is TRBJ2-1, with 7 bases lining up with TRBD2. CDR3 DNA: TGTGCCAGCAGCGTAGATAGGGGAGGGCCAGGATACTATCAGTTCTTC. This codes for CASSVDRGGPGYYQFF.